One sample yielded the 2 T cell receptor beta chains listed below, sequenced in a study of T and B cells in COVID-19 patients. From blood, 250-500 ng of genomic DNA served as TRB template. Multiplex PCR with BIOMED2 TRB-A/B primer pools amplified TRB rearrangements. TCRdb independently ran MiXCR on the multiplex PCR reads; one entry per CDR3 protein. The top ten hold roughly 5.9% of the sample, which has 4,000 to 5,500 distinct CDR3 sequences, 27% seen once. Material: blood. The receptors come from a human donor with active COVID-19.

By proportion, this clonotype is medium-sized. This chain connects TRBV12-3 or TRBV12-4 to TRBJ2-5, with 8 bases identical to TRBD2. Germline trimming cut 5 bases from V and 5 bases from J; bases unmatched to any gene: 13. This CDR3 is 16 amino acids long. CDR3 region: CASSLRGGGPSETQYF. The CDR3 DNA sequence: TGTGCCAGCAGTCTACGGGGCGGGGGGCCTTCGGAGACCCAGTACTTC.

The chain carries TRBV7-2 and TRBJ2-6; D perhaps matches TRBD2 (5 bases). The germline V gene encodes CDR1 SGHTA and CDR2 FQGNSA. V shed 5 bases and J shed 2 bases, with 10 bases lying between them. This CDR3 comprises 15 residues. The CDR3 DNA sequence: TGTGCCAGCAGCCGGGGTGGGGCTGGGGCCAACGTCCTGACTTTC. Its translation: CASSRGGAGANVLTF.